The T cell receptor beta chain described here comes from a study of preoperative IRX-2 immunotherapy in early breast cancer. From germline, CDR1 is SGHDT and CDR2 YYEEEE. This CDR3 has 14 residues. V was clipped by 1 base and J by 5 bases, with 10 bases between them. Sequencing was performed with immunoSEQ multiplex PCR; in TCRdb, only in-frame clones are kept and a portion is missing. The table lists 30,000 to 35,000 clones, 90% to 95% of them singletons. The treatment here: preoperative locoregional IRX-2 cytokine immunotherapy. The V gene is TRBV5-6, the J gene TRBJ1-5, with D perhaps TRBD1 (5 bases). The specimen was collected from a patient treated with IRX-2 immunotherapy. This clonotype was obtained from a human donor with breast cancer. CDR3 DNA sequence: TGTGCCAGCAGCTTGAGGGGATGGGATCAGCCCCAGCATTTT. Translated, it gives CASSLRGWDQPQHF.